These 25 T cell receptor beta chains were sequenced from one sample in a study of blood T cell repertoires in COVID-19. The assay was immunoSEQ multiplex PCR, and TCRdb's table has in-frame clones only and misses some. The data contain some 150,000 clones, 82% of them singletons. Sequenced: peripheral blood. All receptors derive from a woman in her 70s with acute or convalescent COVID-19.

The chain links TRBV10-3 to TRBJ2-6; 8 positions agree with TRBD1. The CDR3 runs 19 residues. The trim removed 6 bases at V and 0 bases at J, leaving 13 bases unmatched. Germline-derived CDR1 and CDR2 are ENHRY and SYGVKD. This CDR3 is CAIRGQVPKKSSGANVLTF. As DNA, the CDR3 is TGTGCCATCAGGGGACAGGTCCCTAAAAAGAGCTCTGGGGCCAACGTCCTGACTTTC.

The chain links TRBV7-8 to TRBJ1-2; no firm D call. CDR3 length: 17 residues. The ends were cut back, 2 bases at V and 1 base at J, with 17 bases in the middle. Germline lookup yields CDR1 SGHVS and CDR2 FQNEAQ. The CDR3 sequence is CASSLNWPAFNNYGYTF. Written as DNA, the CDR3 is TGTGCCAGCAGCTTAAATTGGCCAGCGTTTAATAACTATGGCTACACCTTC.

This clone has a handful of counts. This chain links TRBV30 with TRBJ1-5; 7 positions agree with TRBD1. Germline lookup yields CDR1 GTSNPN and CDR2 SVGIG (reference sequence). V gave up 5 bases and J gave up 4 bases; unmatched junction bases: 5. The CDR3 sequence is 13 residues long. Here the CDR3 reads CAWSRDSNQPQHF. Here the CDR3 DNA reads TGTGCCTGGTCGCGGGACAGTAATCAGCCCCAGCATTTT.

The V and J genes are TRBV2 and TRBJ1-2; D gene uncertain. Looked up from germline, CDR1 is SNHLY and CDR2 is FYNNEI. V shed 2 bases and J shed 8 bases, with 18 bases lying between them. The CDR3 has 15 residues. The CDR3 reads CASSEQLEGSDGYTF. The CDR3 nucleotides read TGTGCCAGCAGTGAACAACTGGAGGGTTCCGACGGCTACACCTTC.

In DNA form, the CDR3 reads TGTGCCAGCAGCGTATCGGGACTAGCGGGAGGGCCTGAATACGAGCAGTACTTC. Translated: CASSVSGLAGGPEYEQYF. This rearrangement joins TRBV9 to TRBJ2-7, with TRBD2 identical over 16 bases. The CDR3 loop spans 18 amino acids. Losses at the gene ends were 1 base for V and 4 bases for J; bases not matched to a gene: 8. In germline, CDR1 is SGDLS, CDR2 YYNGEE.

This sequence joins TRBV6-4 and TRBJ1-1, with TRBD1 matching over 8 bases. Trimming at V came to 3 bases and at J to 3 bases, leaving 0 bases not matched to a gene. The CDR3 totals 13 residues. CDR1 and CDR2 from the germline V gene are MRHNA and SNTAGT. The chain's CDR3 is CASSEDRDTEAFF. CDR3 bases: TGTGCCAGCAGTGAGGACAGGGACACTGAAGCTTTCTTT.

This clone showed up just a few times. The genes are TRBV7-2 and TRBJ1-1; 7 positions match TRBD1. Germline CDR1 and CDR2: SGHTA and FQGNSA. The V segment lost 5 bases and the J segment 8 bases; nucleotides outside the gene matches: 11. The CDR3 extends over 14 amino acids. CDR3: CASSLEGAPGEAFF. The CDR3 DNA reads TGTGCCAGCAGCCTCGAGGGGGCACCAGGAGAAGCTTTCTTT.

The chain joins TRBV7-2 to TRBJ1-5; 7 nucleotides match TRBD1. The CDR3 has 15 amino acids. J lost 3 bases, V lost 5 bases, and 7 bases had no gene match. CDR1 and CDR2 from the germline V gene are SGHTA and FQGNSA. CDR3 sequence (DNA): TGTGCCAGCAGCCCCGGGACAGCACTCAATCAGCCCCAGCATTTT. Protein sequence: CASSPGTALNQPQHF.

The genes are TRBV28 and TRBJ1-5; D remains unclear. The V end was cut by 6 bases, the J end by 0 bases, with 12 bases between. The CDR3 loop spans 15 amino acids. Germline CDR1 is MDHEN and CDR2 is SYDVKM. Here the CDR3 reads CASSRPGNSNQPQHF. The DNA for the CDR3 is TGTGCCAGCAGCCGACCGGGGAATAGCAATCAGCCCCAGCATTTT. Complete variable domain (other parts from reference TRBV28 and TRBJ1-5): DVKVTQSSRYLVKRTGEKVFLECVQDMDHENMFWYRQDPGLGLRLIYFSYDVKMKEKGDIPEGYSVSREKKERFSLILESASTNQTSMYLCASSRPGNSNQPQHFGDGTRLSIL.

CDR3 residues: CASSLEAGAISFYGYTF. The CDR3 bases are TGCGCCAGCAGCTTGGAGGCAGGGGCCATTTCTTTCTATGGCTACACCTTC. The chain combines TRBV5-1 with TRBJ1-2, with a weak D call TRBD1 (6 bases). CDR3 length equals 17 residues. V gave up 0 bases and J gave up 4 bases, with 19 bases separating them. CDR1 SGHRS and CDR2 YFSETQ come from the germline V gene.

This chain uses TRBV24-1 with TRBJ2-3, with a tentative D call TRBD2 (6 bases). V dropped 2 bases and J dropped 0 bases, with 14 bases sitting between them. Looked up from germline, CDR1 is KGHDR and CDR2 is SFDVKD. The CDR3 has 17 residues. The CDR3 loop reads CATSDSRWGESTDTQYF. The CDR3 DNA is TGTGCCACCAGTGATTCTCGTTGGGGGGAGAGCACAGATACGCAGTATTTT.

The genes are TRBV19 and TRBJ1-2; 9 bases agree with TRBD1. Per germline, CDR1 LNHDA and CDR2 SQIVND (reference sequence). This CDR3 contains 13 residues. V shed 8 bases, J shed 1 base, and the junction held 2 bases outside the gene matches. CDR3 protein: CASGQGINYGYTF. The CDR3 DNA reads as TGTGCCAGTGGACAGGGGATTAACTATGGCTACACCTTC.

The chain uses TRBV28 and TRBJ1-6; D remains unclear. The CDR3 loop spans 15 amino acids. Trimming removed 3 bases at V and 4 bases at J, with 10 bases between. The germline V gene has CDR1 MDHEN and CDR2 SYDVKM. The CDR3 DNA is TGTGCCAGCAGTTTCCCAGAAAATTATAATTCACCCCTCCACTTT. Translation gives CASSFPENYNSPLHF.

V gene TRBV14 combines with J gene TRBJ2-5; 7 bases match TRBD1. This CDR3 is built from 14 residues. V was clipped by 3 bases and J by 4 bases; unmatched bases: 5. CDR1 and CDR2 (germline): SGHDN, FVKESK. This chain's CDR3 is CASSHLGQRETQYF. The CDR3 nucleotides read TGTGCCAGCAGCCACTTGGGACAGCGAGAGACCCAGTACTTC.

This clone was recorded once. V usage is TRBV5-1 and J usage is TRBJ1-1, with D possibly matching TRBD1 (5 bases). Germline CDR1 and CDR2: SGHRS and YFSETQ. The CDR3 has 14 residues. V was cut by 3 bases and J by 6 bases, with 15 bases left in between. The CDR3 DNA reads TGCGCCAGCAGCTATTCAGGGTTGTCGGCTGAAGCTTTCTTT. It specifies CASSYSGLSAEAFF. The variable domain in full, with the rest retrieved from reference TRBV5-1 and TRBJ1-1, is KAGVTQTPRYLIKTRGQQVTLSCSPISGHRSVSWYQQTPGQGLQFLFEYFSETQRNKGNFPGRFSGRQFSNSRSEMNVSTLELGDSALYLCASSYSGLSAEAFFGQGTRLTVV.

V and J are TRBV3-1 (or the pseudogene TRBV3-2) and TRBJ1-6; 9 positions agree with TRBD1. The CDR3 contains 16 residues. CDR1 and CDR2 (germline): LGHDT, YNNKEL (reference sequence). V lost 0 bases to trimming and J lost 11 bases; unmatched junction nucleotides: 8. The CDR3 is CASSQEGTGRNAPLHF. Here the CDR3 DNA reads TGTGCCAGCAGCCAAGAAGGGACAGGGAGGAACGCACCCCTCCACTTT.

V gene TRBV25-1 combines with J gene TRBJ1-1; tentative D call: TRBD1 (6 bases). V was trimmed by 3 bases and J by 4 bases, leaving 9 bases between them. There are 13 residues in the CDR3. Germline loops: CDR1 MGHDK, CDR2 SYGVNS. The CDR3 DNA reads as TGTGCCAGCAGTGAGGGGGCTAGCACTGAAGCTTTCTTT. Protein product: CASSEGASTEAFF.

The chain couples TRBV30 to TRBJ2-7, with TRBD1 matching 8 bases. Germline CDR1 and CDR2: GTSNPN and SVGIG (reference sequence). The CDR3 covers 15 residues. V gave up 0 bases and J gave up 2 bases; unmatched junction bases: 6. CDR3 sequence (DNA): TGTGCCTGGAGTGTCACCTCCAGGGGGCCCTACGAGCAGTACTTC. It codes for CAWSVTSRGPYEQYF. The variable domain in full, with the rest retrieved from reference TRBV30 and TRBJ2-7, is SQTIHQWPATLVQPVGSPLSLECTVEGTSNPNLYWYRQAAGRGLQLLFYSVGIGQISSEVPQNLSASRPQDRQFILSSKKLLLSDSGFYLCAWSVTSRGPYEQYFGPGTRLTVT.

The chain links TRBV5-5 to TRBJ1-2, with D possibly matching TRBD1 (5 bases). V gave up 4 bases and J gave up 8 bases, with 18 bases separating them. Per germline, CDR1 SGHKS and CDR2 YYEKEE (reference sequence). This CDR3 has 14 amino acids. CDR3: CASSPEDSARGYTF. The CDR3 coding sequence is TGTGCCAGCAGCCCCGAAGACAGCGCCCGAGGCTACACCTTC.

The chain couples TRBV10-3 to TRBJ1-2, with a weak D call TRBD1 (5 bases). In germline, CDR1 is ENHRY, CDR2 SYGVKD. V lost 2 bases and J 4 bases, leaving 14 bases between the germline ends. The CDR3 has 15 residues. The DNA of the CDR3 is TGTGCCATCAGTGAGGACCCTACAGGATCCTATGGCTACACCTTC. Protein: CAISEDPTGSYGYTF.

The J gene is TRBJ2-7, the V gene TRBV5-1; possible D gene TRBD1, 8 bases. This CDR3 spans 15 amino acids. Trimming cost V 2 bases and J 0 bases, with 12 bases left between them. Germline CDR1 and CDR2: SGHRS and YFSETQ. CDR3 residues: CASSFTGGASYEQYF. The CDR3 region has the DNA TGCGCCAGCAGCTTTACAGGGGGGGCCTCCTACGAGCAGTACTTC. Using reference TRBV5-1 and TRBJ2-7 for the parts outside the CDR3, the full variable domain is KAGVTQTPRYLIKTRGQQVTLSCSPISGHRSVSWYQQTPGQGLQFLFEYFSETQRNKGNFPGRFSGRQFSNSRSEMNVSTLELGDSALYLCASSFTGGASYEQYFGPGTRLTVT.

The chain recombines TRBV7-3 with TRBJ2-1; 9 nucleotides match TRBD2. The V gene end was trimmed by 0 bases and the J gene end by 4 bases; junction bases not matched to a gene: 7. The CDR3 covers 17 residues. Germline CDR1 and CDR2: SGHTA and FQGTGA. The CDR3 DNA reads TGTGCCAGCAGCTTAACGGCCCCTAGCGGGGCTTACAATGAGCAGTTCTTC. Its protein is CASSLTAPSGAYNEQFF.

This clone was recorded once. This chain connects TRBV5-1 to TRBJ2-7, with D possibly matching TRBD2 (6 bases). Trimming pared 1 base from V and 0 bases from J, leaving 11 bases between. The CDR3 spans 15 residues. The germline gives CDR1 SGHRS, CDR2 YFSETQ. Written as DNA, the CDR3 is TGCGCCAGCAGCTTGAACGGGGGTAACTCCTACGAGCAGTACTTC. It yields the protein CASSLNGGNSYEQYF.

The gene calls are TRBV6-2 or TRBV6-3 and TRBJ2-1; 8 nucleotides line up with TRBD2. This CDR3 contains 16 residues. Germline V gives CDR1 MNHEY, CDR2 SVGEGT. With 0 bases clipped from V and 8 bases from J, the junction kept 9 bases outside the gene matches. The CDR3 loop reads CASSYSMFGGADEQFF. DNA of the CDR3: TGTGCCAGCAGTTACTCGATGTTCGGGGGGGCCGATGAGCAGTTCTTC.

The V gene is TRBV5-4, the J gene TRBJ1-2, with 10 bases identical to TRBD1. Trimming at V came to 3 bases and at J to 4 bases, leaving 6 bases not matched to a gene. This CDR3 comprises 15 residues. CDR1 is SGHNT, CDR2 YYREEE, per germline (reference sequence). CDR3: CASSSPGQGSYGYTF. The CDR3 coding sequence is TGTGCCAGCAGCTCCCCGGGACAGGGGTCCTATGGCTACACCTTC.